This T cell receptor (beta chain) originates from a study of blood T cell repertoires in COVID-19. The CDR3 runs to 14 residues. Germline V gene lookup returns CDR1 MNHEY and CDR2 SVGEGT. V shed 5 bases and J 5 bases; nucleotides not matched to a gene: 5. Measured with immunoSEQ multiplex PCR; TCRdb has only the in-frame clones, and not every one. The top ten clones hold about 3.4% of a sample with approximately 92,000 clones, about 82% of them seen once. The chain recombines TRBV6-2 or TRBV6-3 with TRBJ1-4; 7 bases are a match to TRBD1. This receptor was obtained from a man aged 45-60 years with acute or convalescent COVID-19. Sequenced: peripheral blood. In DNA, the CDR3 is TGTGCCAGCAGTAACCTCAGGGGGAATGAAAAACTGTTTTTT. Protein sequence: CASSNLRGNEKLFF.